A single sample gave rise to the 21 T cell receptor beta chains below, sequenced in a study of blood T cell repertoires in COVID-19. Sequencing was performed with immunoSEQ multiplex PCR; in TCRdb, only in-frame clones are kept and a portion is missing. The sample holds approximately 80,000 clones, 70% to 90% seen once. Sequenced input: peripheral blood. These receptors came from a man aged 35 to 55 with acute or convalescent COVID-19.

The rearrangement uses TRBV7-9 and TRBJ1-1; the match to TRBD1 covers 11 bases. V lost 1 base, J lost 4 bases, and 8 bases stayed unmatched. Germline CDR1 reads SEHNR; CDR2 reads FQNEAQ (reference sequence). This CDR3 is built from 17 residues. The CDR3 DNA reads TGTGCCAGCAGCTTAGGATCGACCGGGACAGGGGGCACTGAAGCTTTCTTT. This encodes CASSLGSTGTGGTEAFF. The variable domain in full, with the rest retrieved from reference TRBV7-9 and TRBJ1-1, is DTGVSQNPRHKITKRGQNVTFRCDPISEHNRLYWYRQTLGQGPEFLTYFQNEAQLEKSRLLSDRFSAERPKGSFSTLEIQRTEQGDSAMYLCASSLGSTGTGGTEAFFGQGTRLTVV.

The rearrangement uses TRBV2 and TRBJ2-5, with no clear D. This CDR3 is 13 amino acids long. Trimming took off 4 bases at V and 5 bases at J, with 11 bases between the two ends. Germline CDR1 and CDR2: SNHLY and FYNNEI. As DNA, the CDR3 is TGTGCCAGCAGTGTGGGCAGTTTTGAGACCCAGTACTTC. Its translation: CASSVGSFETQYF.

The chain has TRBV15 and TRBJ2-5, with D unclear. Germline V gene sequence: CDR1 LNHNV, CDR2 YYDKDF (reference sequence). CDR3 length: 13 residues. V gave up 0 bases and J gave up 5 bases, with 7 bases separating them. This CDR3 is CATSRDLRETQYF. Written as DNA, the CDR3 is TGTGCCACCAGCAGAGATCTTCGGGAGACCCAGTACTTC.

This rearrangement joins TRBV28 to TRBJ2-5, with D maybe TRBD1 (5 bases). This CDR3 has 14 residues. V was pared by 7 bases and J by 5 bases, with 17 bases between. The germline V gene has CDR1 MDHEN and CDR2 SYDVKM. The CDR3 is CASNPPPGKETQYF. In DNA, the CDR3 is TGTGCCAGCAATCCCCCCCCAGGGAAGGAGACCCAGTACTTC.

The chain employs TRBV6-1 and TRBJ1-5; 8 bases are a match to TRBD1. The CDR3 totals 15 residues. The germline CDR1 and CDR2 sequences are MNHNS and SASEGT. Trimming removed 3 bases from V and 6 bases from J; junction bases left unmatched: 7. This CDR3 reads CASSDGQGWGQPQHF. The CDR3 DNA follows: TGTGCCAGCAGTGACGGACAGGGTTGGGGTCAGCCCCAGCATTTT.

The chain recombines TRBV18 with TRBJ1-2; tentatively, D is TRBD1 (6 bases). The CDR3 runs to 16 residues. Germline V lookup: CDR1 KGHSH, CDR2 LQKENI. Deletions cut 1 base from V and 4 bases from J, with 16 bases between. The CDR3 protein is CASSPLRQGRSYGYTF. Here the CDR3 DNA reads TGTGCCAGCTCACCACTTCGGCAGGGGCGGTCCTATGGCTACACCTTC.

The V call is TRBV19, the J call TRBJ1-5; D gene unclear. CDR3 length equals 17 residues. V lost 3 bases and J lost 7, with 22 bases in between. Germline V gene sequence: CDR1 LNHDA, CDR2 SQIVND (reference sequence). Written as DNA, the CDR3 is TGTGCCAGTAGTATTTATCGCGCGGGGAGCGAAGAACAGCCCCAGCATTTT. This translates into CASSIYRAGSEEQPQHF.

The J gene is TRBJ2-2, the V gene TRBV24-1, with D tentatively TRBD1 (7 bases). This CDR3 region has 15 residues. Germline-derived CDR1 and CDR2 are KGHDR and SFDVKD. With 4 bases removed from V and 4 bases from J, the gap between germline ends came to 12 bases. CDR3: CATSDPQGGTGELFF. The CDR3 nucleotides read TGTGCCACCAGTGACCCTCAGGGGGGCACCGGGGAGCTGTTTTTT.

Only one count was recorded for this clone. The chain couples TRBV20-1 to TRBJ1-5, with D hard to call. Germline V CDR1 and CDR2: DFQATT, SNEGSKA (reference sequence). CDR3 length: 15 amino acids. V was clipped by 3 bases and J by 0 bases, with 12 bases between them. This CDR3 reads CSASESAYSNQPQHF. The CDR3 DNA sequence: TGCAGTGCTAGTGAGTCAGCGTATAGCAATCAGCCCCAGCATTTT.

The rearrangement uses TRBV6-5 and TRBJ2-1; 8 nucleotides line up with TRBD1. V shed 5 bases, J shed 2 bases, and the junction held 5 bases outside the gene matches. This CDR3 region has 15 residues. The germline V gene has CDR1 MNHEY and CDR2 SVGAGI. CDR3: CASSRTGITYNEQFF. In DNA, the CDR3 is TGTGCCAGCAGTAGGACAGGGATTACCTACAATGAGCAGTTCTTC.

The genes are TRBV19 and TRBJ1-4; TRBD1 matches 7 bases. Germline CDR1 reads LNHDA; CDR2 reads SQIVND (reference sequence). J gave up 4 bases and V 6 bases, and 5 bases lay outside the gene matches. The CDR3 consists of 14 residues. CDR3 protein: CASSGTAINEKLFF. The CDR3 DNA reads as TGTGCCAGTAGCGGGACAGCTATTAATGAAAAACTGTTTTTT.

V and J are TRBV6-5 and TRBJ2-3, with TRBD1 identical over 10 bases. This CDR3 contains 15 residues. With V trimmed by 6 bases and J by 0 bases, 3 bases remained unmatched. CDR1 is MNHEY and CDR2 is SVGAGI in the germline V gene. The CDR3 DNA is TGTGCCAGCAGCGGGACAGGGGAAAGCACAGATACGCAGTATTTT. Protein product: CASSGTGESTDTQYF.

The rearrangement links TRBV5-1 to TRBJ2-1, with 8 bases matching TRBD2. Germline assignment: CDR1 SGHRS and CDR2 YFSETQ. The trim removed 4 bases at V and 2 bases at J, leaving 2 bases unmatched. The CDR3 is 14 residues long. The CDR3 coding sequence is TGCGCCAGCAGCCTGACTAGCGCCTACAATGAGCAGTTCTTC. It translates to CASSLTSAYNEQFF.

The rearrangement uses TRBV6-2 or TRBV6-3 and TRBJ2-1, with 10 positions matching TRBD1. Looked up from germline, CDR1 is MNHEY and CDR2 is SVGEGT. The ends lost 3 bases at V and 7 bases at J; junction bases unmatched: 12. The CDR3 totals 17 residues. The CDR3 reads CASSYTHGQGVSNEQFF. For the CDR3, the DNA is TGTGCCAGCAGTTATACCCATGGACAGGGGGTTTCAAATGAGCAGTTCTTC.

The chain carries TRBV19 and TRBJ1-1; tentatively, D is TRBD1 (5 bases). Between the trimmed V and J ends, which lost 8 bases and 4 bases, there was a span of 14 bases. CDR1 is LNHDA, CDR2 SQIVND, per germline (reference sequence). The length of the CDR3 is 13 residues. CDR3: CASQQVRGTEAFF. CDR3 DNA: TGTGCCAGTCAACAGGTCCGCGGCACTGAAGCTTTCTTT. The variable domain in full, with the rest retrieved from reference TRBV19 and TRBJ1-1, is DGGITQSPKYLFRKEGQNVTLSCEQNLNHDAMYWYRQDPGQGLRLIYYSQIVNDFQKGDIAEGYSVSREKKESFPLTVTSAQKNPTAFYLCASQQVRGTEAFFGQGTRLTVV.

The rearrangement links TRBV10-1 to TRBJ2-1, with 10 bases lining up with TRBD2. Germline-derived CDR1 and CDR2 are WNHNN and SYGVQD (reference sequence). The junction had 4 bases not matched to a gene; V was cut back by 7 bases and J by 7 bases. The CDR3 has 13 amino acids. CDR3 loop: CASKASGSNEQFF. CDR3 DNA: TGCGCCAGCAAGGCTAGCGGGAGTAATGAGCAGTTCTTC.

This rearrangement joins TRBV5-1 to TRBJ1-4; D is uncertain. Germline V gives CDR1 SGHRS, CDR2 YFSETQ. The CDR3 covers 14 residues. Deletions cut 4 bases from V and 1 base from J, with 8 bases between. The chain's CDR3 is CASSQSRTNEKLFF. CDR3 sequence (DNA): TGCGCCAGCAGCCAATCGAGAACTAATGAAAAACTGTTTTTT.

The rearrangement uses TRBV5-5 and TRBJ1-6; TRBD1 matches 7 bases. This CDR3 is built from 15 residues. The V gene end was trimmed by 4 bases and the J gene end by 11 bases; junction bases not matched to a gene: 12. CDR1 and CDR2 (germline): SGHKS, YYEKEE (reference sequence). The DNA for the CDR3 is TGTGCCAGCAGCCAAGCGACGGGGGACAGAACACCCCTCCACTTT. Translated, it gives CASSQATGDRTPLHF.

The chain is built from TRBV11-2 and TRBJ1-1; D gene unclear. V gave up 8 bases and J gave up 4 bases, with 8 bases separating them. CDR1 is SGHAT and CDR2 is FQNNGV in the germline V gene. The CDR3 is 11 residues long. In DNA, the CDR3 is TGTGCCAGCGAGTATCGCACTGAAGCTTTCTTT. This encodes CASEYRTEAFF. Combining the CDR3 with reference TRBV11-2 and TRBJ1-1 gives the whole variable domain EAGVAQSPRYKIIEKRQSVAFWCNPISGHATLYWYQQILGQGPKLLIQFQNNGVVDDSQLPKDRFSAERLKGVDSTLKIQPAKLEDSAVYLCASEYRTEAFFGQGTRLTVV.

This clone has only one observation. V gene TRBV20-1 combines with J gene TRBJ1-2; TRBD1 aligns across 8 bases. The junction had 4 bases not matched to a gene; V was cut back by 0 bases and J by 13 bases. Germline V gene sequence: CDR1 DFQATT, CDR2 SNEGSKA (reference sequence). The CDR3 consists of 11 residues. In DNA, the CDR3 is TGCAGTGCTAGAGAGGGACAGGTCTTCACCTTC. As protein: CSAREGQVFTF.

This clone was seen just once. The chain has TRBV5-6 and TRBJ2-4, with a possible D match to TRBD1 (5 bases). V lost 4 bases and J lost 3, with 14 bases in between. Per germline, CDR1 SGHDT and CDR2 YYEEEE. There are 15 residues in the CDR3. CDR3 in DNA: TGTGCCAGCAGCATTATCACAGGAGACAAAAACATTCAGTACTTC. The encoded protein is CASSIITGDKNIQYF.